This T cell receptor beta chain was retrieved from a study of response to subunit inactivated influenza vaccine. Overall study findings and caveats: New T cells are recruited in small numbers by each seasonal influenza vaccination, according to the authors' suggestion.

V was pared by 7 bases and J by 7 bases, with 19 bases between. The CDR3 consists of 14 residues. This clonotype was seen repeatedly, ten times or more. The antigen remains unidentified. TCRdb redid the calling of the RT-PCR reads with MiXCR, one entry per CDR3 protein. The sample lists 430,000 or so distinct CDR3 sequences, 11% occurring once. The sample here was PBMCs from blood, taken roughly 48 days after vaccination. This sequence was found in a man aged 50-60 years who received an inactivated influenza vaccine. The chain joins TRBV12-3 or TRBV12-4 to TRBJ2-5, with a weak D call TRBD1 (6 bases). The CDR3 bases are TGTGCCAGCAAACAGGGTGGGGGCCTTGGGACCCAGTACTTC. Its translation is CASKQGGGLGTQYF.